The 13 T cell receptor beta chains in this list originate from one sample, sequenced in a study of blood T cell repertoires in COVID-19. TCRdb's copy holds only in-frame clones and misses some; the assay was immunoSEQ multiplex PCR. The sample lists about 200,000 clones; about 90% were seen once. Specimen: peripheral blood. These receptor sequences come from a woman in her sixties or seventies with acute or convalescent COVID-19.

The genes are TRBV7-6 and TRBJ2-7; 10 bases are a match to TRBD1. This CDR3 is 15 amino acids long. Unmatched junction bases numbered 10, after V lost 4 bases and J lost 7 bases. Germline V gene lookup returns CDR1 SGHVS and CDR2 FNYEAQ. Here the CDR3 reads CASSSPRTGGGEQYF. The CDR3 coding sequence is TGTGCCAGCAGCTCACCTCGGACAGGGGGAGGTGAGCAGTACTTC.

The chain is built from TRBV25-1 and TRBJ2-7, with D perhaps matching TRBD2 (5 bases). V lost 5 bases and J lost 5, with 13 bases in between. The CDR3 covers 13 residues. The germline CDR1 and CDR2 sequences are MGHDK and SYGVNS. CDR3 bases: TGTGCCAGCAGTCACCTCGCGGGCGACGAGCAGTACTTC. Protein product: CASSHLAGDEQYF.

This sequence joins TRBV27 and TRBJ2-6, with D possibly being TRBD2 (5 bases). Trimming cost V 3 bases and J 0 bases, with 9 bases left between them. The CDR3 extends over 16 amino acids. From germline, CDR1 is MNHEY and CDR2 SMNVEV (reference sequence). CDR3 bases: TGTGCCAGCAGTTTTGCTGCGGGCTCTGGGGCCAACGTCCTGACTTTC. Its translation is CASSFAAGSGANVLTF. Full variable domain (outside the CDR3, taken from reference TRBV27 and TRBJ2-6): EAQVTQNPRYLITVTGKKLTVTCSQNMNHEYMSWYRQDPGLGLRQIYYSMNVEVTDKGDVPEGYKVSRKEKRNFPLILESPSPNQTSLYFCASSFAAGSGANVLTFGAGSRLTVL.

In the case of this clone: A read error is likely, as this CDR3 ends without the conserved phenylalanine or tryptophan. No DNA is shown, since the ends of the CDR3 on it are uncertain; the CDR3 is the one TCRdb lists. The CDR3 reads CASGFGNFL. J is TRBJ2-7 and V is TRBV12-5; TRBD2, the table's D call, lacks a check against the DNA. Ends included, the CDR3 has 9 residues. CDR1 LGHNT and CDR2 FRNRAP come from the germline V gene.

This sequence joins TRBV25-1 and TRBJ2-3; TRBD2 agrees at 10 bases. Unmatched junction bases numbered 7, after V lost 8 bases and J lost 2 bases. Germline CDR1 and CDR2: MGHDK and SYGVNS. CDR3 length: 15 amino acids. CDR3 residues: CASRLAGGSTDTQYF. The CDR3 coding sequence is TGTGCCAGCCGGTTAGCGGGAGGATCCACAGATACGCAGTATTTT.

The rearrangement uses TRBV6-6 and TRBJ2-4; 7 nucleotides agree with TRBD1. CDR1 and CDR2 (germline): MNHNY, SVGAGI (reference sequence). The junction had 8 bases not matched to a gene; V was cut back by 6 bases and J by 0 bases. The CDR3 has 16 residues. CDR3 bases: TGTGCCAGCAGCCTTGACAGGGTTGGAGCCAAAAACATTCAGTACTTC. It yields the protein CASSLDRVGAKNIQYF.

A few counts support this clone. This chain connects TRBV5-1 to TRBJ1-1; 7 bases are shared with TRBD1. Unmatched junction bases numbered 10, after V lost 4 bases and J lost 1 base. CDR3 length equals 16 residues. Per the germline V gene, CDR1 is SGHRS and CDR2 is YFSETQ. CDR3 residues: CASSGRTGKGNTEAFF. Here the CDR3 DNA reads TGCGCCAGCAGCGGTCGGACAGGAAAGGGGAACACTGAAGCTTTCTTT.

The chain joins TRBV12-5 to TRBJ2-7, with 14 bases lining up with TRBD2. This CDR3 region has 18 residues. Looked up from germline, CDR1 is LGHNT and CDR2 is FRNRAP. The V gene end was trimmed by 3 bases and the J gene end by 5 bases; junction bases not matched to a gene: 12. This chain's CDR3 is CASGLGTSGSPFSDEQYF. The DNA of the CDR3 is TGTGCTAGTGGTTTAGGGACTAGCGGGAGCCCTTTCTCTGACGAGCAGTACTTC.

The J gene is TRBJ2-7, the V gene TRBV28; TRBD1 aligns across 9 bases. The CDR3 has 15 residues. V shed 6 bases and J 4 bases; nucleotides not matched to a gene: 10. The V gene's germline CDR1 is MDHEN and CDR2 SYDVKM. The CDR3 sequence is CASSTPGTGNYEQYF. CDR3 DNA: TGTGCCAGCAGCACTCCCGGGACAGGGAATTACGAGCAGTACTTC.

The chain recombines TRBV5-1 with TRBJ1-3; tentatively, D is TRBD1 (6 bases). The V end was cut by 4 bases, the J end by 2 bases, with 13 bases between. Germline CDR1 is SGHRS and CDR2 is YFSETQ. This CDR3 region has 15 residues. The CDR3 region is CASSLTGTAGNTIYF. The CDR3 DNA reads TGCGCCAGCAGCCTAACAGGGACCGCTGGAAACACCATATATTTT. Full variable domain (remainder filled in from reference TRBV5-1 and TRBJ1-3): KAGVTQTPRYLIKTRGQQVTLSCSPISGHRSVSWYQQTPGQGLQFLFEYFSETQRNKGNFPGRFSGRQFSNSRSEMNVSTLELGDSALYLCASSLTGTAGNTIYFGEGSWLTVV.

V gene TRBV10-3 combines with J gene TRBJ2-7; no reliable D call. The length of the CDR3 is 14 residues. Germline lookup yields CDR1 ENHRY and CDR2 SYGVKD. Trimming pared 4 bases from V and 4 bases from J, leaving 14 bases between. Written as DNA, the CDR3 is TGTGCCATCAGTGTCCTCGGCCAGAGGTACGAGCAGTACTTC. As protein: CAISVLGQRYEQYF.

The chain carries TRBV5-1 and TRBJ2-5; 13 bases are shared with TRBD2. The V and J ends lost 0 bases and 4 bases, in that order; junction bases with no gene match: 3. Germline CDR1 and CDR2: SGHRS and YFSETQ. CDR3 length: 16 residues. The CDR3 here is CASSLGLAGGSETQYF. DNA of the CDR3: TGCGCCAGCAGCTTGGGACTAGCGGGGGGTTCAGAGACCCAGTACTTC.

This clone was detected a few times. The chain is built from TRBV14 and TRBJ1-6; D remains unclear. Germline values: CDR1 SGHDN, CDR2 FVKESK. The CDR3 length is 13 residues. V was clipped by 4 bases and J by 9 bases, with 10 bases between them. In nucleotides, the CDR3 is TGTGCCAGCAGCCGAGGCTTGAGTTCACCCCTCCACTTT. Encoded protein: CASSRGLSSPLHF.